Each of the 19 T cell receptor beta chains below was sequenced from the same sample in a study of CD8+ T cells in alopecia areata. cDNA reverse transcribed from extracted RNA served as the sequencing template. The data were produced by immunoSEQ multiplex PCR, yet TCRdb's version contains in-frame clones alone and is incomplete. Seen here are about 180,000 clones, almost 65% observed once, and the top ten hold about 1.5%. The specimen comprised CD4+ T cells sorted from blood, sampled at week 0. Source of these receptors: a human donor with alopecia areata.

The chain combines TRBV5-5 with TRBJ2-7; a weak D match, TRBD2 (5 bases). With 4 bases removed from V and 2 bases from J, the gap between germline ends came to 19 bases. CDR3 length: 16 amino acids. CDR1 and CDR2 (germline): SGHKS, YYEKEE (reference sequence). The chain's CDR3 is CASSPGWSRITYEQYF. For the CDR3, the DNA is TGTGCCAGCAGCCCGGGGTGGTCCCGAATTACCTACGAGCAGTACTTC.

The J gene is TRBJ2-4, the V gene TRBV5-1; D remains ambiguous. The ends were cut back, 0 bases at V and 8 bases at J, with 6 bases in the middle. This CDR3 is built from 12 residues. Germline-derived CDR1 and CDR2 are SGHRS and YFSETQ. The CDR3 sequence is CASSLGQDIQYF. The CDR3 DNA reads as TGCGCCAGCAGCTTGGGCCAAGACATTCAGTACTTC. Complete variable domain (other parts from reference TRBV5-1 and TRBJ2-4): KAGVTQTPRYLIKTRGQQVTLSCSPISGHRSVSWYQQTPGQGLQFLFEYFSETQRNKGNFPGRFSGRQFSNSRSEMNVSTLELGDSALYLCASSLGQDIQYFGAGTRLSVL.

The V gene is TRBV12-2, the J gene TRBJ1-2; the table's D call of TRBD1 was not tested on the DNA. TRBV12-2 is deemed a pseudogene. CDR3 length: 16 residues. The CDR3, as DNA: TGTGCAAGTCGCTTAGGAGGCGGGGACAGCCCGTATGGCTACACCTTC. Its translation is CASRLGGGDSPYGYTF.

The CDR3 DNA follows: TGCGCCAGCAGCTTAGGACAGCGCGCTAGTAGTAATTCACCCCTCCACTTT. Amino acid sequence: CASSLGQRASSNSPLHF. The V gene is TRBV5-1, the J gene TRBJ1-6, with a tentative D call TRBD1 (6 bases). The CDR3 loop spans 17 amino acids. Trimming stripped 2 bases from V and 6 bases from J, with 18 bases between. CDR1 is SGHRS, CDR2 YFSETQ, per germline.

V usage is TRBV19 and J usage is TRBJ2-7; 8 nucleotides agree with TRBD1. The CDR3 loop spans 14 amino acids. CDR1 is LNHDA, CDR2 SQIVND, per germline (reference sequence). V shed 5 bases, J shed 5 bases, and the junction held 8 bases outside the gene matches. Here the CDR3 DNA reads TGTGCCAGTAGTCTCAGATCGGACAGGGACGAGCAGTACTTC. It is translated as CASSLRSDRDEQYF.

The chain is built from TRBV11-2 and TRBJ2-5; 10 bases align to TRBD1. CDR3 length: 13 amino acids. Germline CDR1 reads SGHAT; CDR2 reads FQNNGV. The V segment lost 5 bases and the J segment 5 bases; nucleotides outside the gene matches: 2. CDR3 in amino acids: CASSDRGRETQYF. The DNA of the CDR3 is TGTGCCAGCAGCGACAGGGGGCGGGAGACCCAGTACTTC.

This clone was found a few times. This sequence joins TRBV11-2 and TRBJ2-5; D uncertain. Trimming took 1 base from V and 9 from J, leaving 6 bases between them. Germline loops: CDR1 SGHAT, CDR2 FQNNGV. The CDR3 spans 11 residues. CDR3 coding DNA: TGTGCCAGCAGCTTAGGGCCCTCCCAGTACTTC. It translates to CASSLGPSQYF.

This chain connects TRBV7-2 to TRBJ1-1, with unresolved D. The CDR3 runs 12 residues. V dropped 5 bases and J dropped 9 bases, with 13 bases sitting between them. Germline CDR1 is SGHTA and CDR2 is FQGNSA. CDR3 nucleotide sequence: TGTGCCAGCAGCCCCGGACGGAGACAAGCTTTCTTT. Protein product: CASSPGRRQAFF. Filled out from reference TRBV7-2 and TRBJ1-1, the complete variable domain reads GAGVSQSPSNKVTEKGKDVELRCDPISGHTALYWYRQSLGQGLEFLIYFQGNSAPDKSGLPSDRFSAERTGGSVSTLTIQRTQQEDSAVYLCASSPGRRQAFFGQGTRLTVV.

V gene TRBV7-8 combines with J gene TRBJ2-3, with D uncertain. There are 14 residues in the CDR3. Per germline, CDR1 SGHVS and CDR2 FQNEAQ. V was trimmed by 5 bases and J by 0 bases, leaving 9 bases between them. For the CDR3, the DNA is TGTGCCAGCAGCATACCTCCGAGCACAGATACGCAGTATTTT. Encoded protein: CASSIPPSTDTQYF.

The J gene is TRBJ2-4, the V gene TRBV7-9; no firm D call. The CDR3 covers 12 residues. Deletions cut 4 bases from V and 7 bases from J, with 8 bases between. Germline CDR1 is SEHNR and CDR2 is FQNEAQ (reference sequence). The CDR3 protein is CASSSSENIQYF. The DNA for the CDR3 is TGTGCCAGCAGCTCGTCGGAGAACATTCAGTACTTC.

The genes are TRBV9 and TRBJ1-1; possibly TRBD1 for D (5 bases). Trimming shortened V by 0 bases and J by 3 bases, and 12 bases separated the two germline ends. Germline V gives CDR1 SGDLS, CDR2 YYNGEE. The CDR3 consists of 15 residues. Here the CDR3 reads CASSVAAGPDTEAFF. CDR3 nucleotide sequence: TGTGCCAGCAGCGTAGCCGCGGGACCGGACACTGAAGCTTTCTTT. Complete variable domain (other parts from reference TRBV9 and TRBJ1-1): DSGVTQTPKHLITATGQRVTLRCSPRSGDLSVYWYQQSLDQGLQFLIQYYNGEERAKGNILERFSAQQFPDLHSELNLSSLELGDSALYFCASSVAAGPDTEAFFGQGTRLTVV.

The gene calls are TRBV7-8 and TRBJ1-1; D not certain. This CDR3 spans 12 amino acids. Germline V gives CDR1 SGHVS, CDR2 FQNEAQ. V lost 5 bases and J 7 bases, leaving 11 bases between the germline ends. This chain's CDR3 is CASSLRHFEAFF. For the CDR3, the DNA is TGTGCCAGCAGCCTCAGACATTTTGAAGCTTTCTTT.

The chain uses TRBV30 and TRBJ1-1; 8 bases fit TRBD1. The V and J ends lost 5 bases and 11 bases, in that order; junction bases with no gene match: 10. Germline loops: CDR1 GTSNPN, CDR2 SVGIG (reference sequence). The CDR3 extends over 12 amino acids. The CDR3 sequence is CAWADRGVGAFF. CDR3 DNA sequence: TGTGCCTGGGCCGACAGGGGAGTCGGGGCTTTCTTT.

In its sample, this clone was seen once. The chain employs TRBV9 and TRBJ2-2; TRBD1 matches at 8 bases. Germline V CDR1 and CDR2: SGDLS, YYNGEE. The CDR3 runs to 13 residues. J was trimmed by 4 bases and V by 6 bases; bases with no gene match: 2. The CDR3 nucleotides read TGTGCCAGCACAGGGGGCACCACCGGGGAGCTGTTTTTT. As protein: CASTGGTTGELFF.

The chain combines TRBV5-6 with TRBJ1-1; D gene ambiguous. Trimming shortened V by 3 bases and J by 1 base, and 7 bases separated the two germline ends. The CDR3 runs 13 residues. Germline CDR1 is SGHDT and CDR2 is YYEEEE. The CDR3 DNA follows: TGTGCCAGCAGCTACGACCCGAACACTGAAGCTTTCTTT. It specifies CASSYDPNTEAFF.

This clone was recorded once. The V call is TRBV19, the J call TRBJ1-1; tentative D call: TRBD1 (5 bases). The CDR3 sequence is 15 residues long. From germline, CDR1 is LNHDA and CDR2 SQIVND (reference sequence). The V and J ends lost 1 base and 4 bases respectively, with 13 bases between them. The CDR3 here is CASSIGAGRGTEAFF. The DNA for the CDR3 is TGTGCCAGTAGTATAGGCGCAGGGAGGGGCACTGAAGCTTTCTTT.

The chain carries TRBV5-6 and TRBJ1-4; D is possibly TRBD1 (5 bases). The CDR3 spans 17 residues. Germline V CDR1 and CDR2: SGHDT, YYEEEE. V was cut by 4 bases and J by 7 bases, with 23 bases left in between. CDR3 DNA sequence: TGTGCCAGCAGCCTGGGGCCCGAGAATCTCGGGGCTGAAAAACTGTTTTTT. It yields the protein CASSLGPENLGAEKLFF.

The chain joins TRBV7-2 to TRBJ1-1; TRBD1 might be the D (6 bases). Trimming took 3 bases from V and 5 from J, leaving 16 bases between them. The CDR3 totals 15 residues. Per germline, CDR1 SGHTA and CDR2 FQGNSA. CDR3 amino acids: CASSFQTGVGTEAFF. CDR3 in DNA: TGTGCCAGCAGCTTCCAGACAGGAGTCGGGACTGAAGCTTTCTTT. Combining the CDR3 with reference TRBV7-2 and TRBJ1-1 gives the whole variable domain GAGVSQSPSNKVTEKGKDVELRCDPISGHTALYWYRQSLGQGLEFLIYFQGNSAPDKSGLPSDRFSAERTGGSVSTLTIQRTQQEDSAVYLCASSFQTGVGTEAFFGQGTRLTVV.

This clone was recorded a few times. The V and J genes are TRBV5-1 and TRBJ2-5, with 9 bases matching TRBD1. The CDR3 contains 18 residues. CDR1 is SGHRS, CDR2 YFSETQ, per germline. After removal of 4 bases from V and 5 bases from J, the junction contained 18 bases not matched to a gene. This chain's CDR3 is CASSRRPTGGTGRETQYF. DNA for the CDR3: TGCGCCAGCAGCCGAAGACCGACAGGGGGTACGGGGCGGGAGACCCAGTACTTC. The full variable domain, its missing parts supplied by reference TRBV5-1 and TRBJ2-5, is KAGVTQTPRYLIKTRGQQVTLSCSPISGHRSVSWYQQTPGQGLQFLFEYFSETQRNKGNFPGRFSGRQFSNSRSEMNVSTLELGDSALYLCASSRRPTGGTGRETQYFGPGTRLLVL.